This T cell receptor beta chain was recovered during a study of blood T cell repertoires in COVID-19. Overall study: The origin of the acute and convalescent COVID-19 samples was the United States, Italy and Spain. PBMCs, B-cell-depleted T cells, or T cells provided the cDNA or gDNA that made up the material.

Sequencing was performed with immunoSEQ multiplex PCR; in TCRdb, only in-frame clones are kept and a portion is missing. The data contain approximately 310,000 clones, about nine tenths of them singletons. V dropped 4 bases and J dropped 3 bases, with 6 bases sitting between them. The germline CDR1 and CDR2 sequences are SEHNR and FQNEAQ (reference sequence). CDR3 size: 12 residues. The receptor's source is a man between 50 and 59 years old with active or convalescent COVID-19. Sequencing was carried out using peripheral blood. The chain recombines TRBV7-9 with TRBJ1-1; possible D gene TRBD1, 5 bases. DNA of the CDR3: TGTGCCAGCAGCTGGGGGGACACTGAAGCTTTCTTT. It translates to CASSWGDTEAFF.